The 9 T cell receptor beta chains presented below share a single source sample, sequenced in a study of shared T cell receptors in the human thymus. Clones were sequenced by immunoSEQ multiplex PCR, and TCRdb holds only the in-frame ones, with some missing. The table has some 700,000 clones, approximately 83% seen once. These data are also associated with another study on human thymus T cells.

Material for sequencing was thymocytes. The receptor source for this set is a girl under two years old with a congenital heart defect.

The V call is TRBV19, the J call TRBJ2-7; perhaps TRBD1 as D (6 bases). The V gene lost 4 bases and the J gene lost 6 bases, with 10 bases spanning the gap. This CDR3 comprises 12 residues. Germline V gene sequence: CDR1 LNHDA, CDR2 SQIVND (reference sequence). CDR3 sequence (DNA): TGTGCCAGTAGTACTATAGGGGGCGAGCAGTACTTC. This encodes CASSTIGGEQYF.

CDR3 nucleotides: TGTGCCACCAGCAGAGCCGGGACTAGCGGATACGAGCAGTACTTC. This codes for CATSRAGTSGYEQYF. The rearrangement links TRBV15 to TRBJ2-7; 11 nucleotides agree with TRBD2. Trimming cost V 1 base and J 4 bases; bases outside gene matches: 3. CDR1 and CDR2 from the germline V gene are LNHNV and YYDKDF (reference sequence). The CDR3 has 15 amino acids.

The V and J genes are TRBV7-6 and TRBJ1-3, with 7 bases that match TRBD1. CDR3 length: 16 residues. CDR1 and CDR2 (germline): SGHVS, FNYEAQ. The V segment lost 0 bases and the J segment 10 bases; nucleotides outside the gene matches: 12. CDR3 bases: TGTGCCAGCAGCTTAGCGAGACAGGGCCCACCCGGGACCATATATTTT. The encoded protein is CASSLARQGPPGTIYF.

This chain uses TRBV4-1 with TRBJ1-6; D is uncertain. Between the trimmed V and J ends, which lost 4 bases and 0 bases, there was a span of 16 bases. This CDR3 contains 18 residues. From germline, CDR1 is MGHRA and CDR2 YSYEKL. CDR3 amino acids: CASSLAEEGCSYNSPLHF. For the CDR3, the DNA is TGCGCCAGCAGCCTCGCTGAGGAGGGATGCTCCTATAATTCACCCCTCCACTTT.

This clone appeared a single time. The chain links TRBV4-1 to TRBJ2-5, with 9 bases matching TRBD2. V lost 3 bases and J lost 5; bases outside the gene matches: 16. CDR1 and CDR2 (germline): MGHRA, YSYEKL. CDR3 length equals 18 residues. CDR3 bases: TGCGCCAGCAGCCATACTAAGGTCAGCGGGGGGCCGGGGGAGACCCAGTACTTC. It is translated as CASSHTKVSGGPGETQYF.

The J gene is TRBJ2-3, the V gene TRBV7-3, with TRBD1 identical over 7 bases. CDR1 is SGHTA, CDR2 FQGTGA, per germline. Trimming removed 0 bases from V and 6 bases from J; junction bases left unmatched: 0. This CDR3 is built from 13 residues. CDR3 sequence: CASSLTGQDTQYF. CDR3 sequence (DNA): TGTGCCAGCAGCTTAACGGGACAGGATACGCAGTATTTT.

The V and J genes are TRBV10-3 and TRBJ2-1; 7 bases fit TRBD1. The CDR3 is 17 residues long. The trim removed 4 bases at V and 0 bases at J, leaving 9 bases unmatched. CDR1 ENHRY and CDR2 SYGVKD come from the germline V gene. CDR3 amino acids: CAISVGTAEYSYNEQFF. The CDR3 DNA follows: TGTGCCATCAGTGTTGGGACAGCAGAATACTCCTACAATGAGCAGTTCTTC.

The chain links TRBV10-3 to TRBJ2-1; TRBD1 is a possible D gene (5 bases). Germline assignment: CDR1 ENHRY and CDR2 SYGVKD. Trimming pared 8 bases from V and 0 bases from J, leaving 14 bases between. The CDR3 runs 15 residues. The CDR3 nucleotides read TGTGCCATCGCGATCCCTAGGGGCTCCTACAATGAGCAGTTCTTC. Amino acids: CAIAIPRGSYNEQFF.

The count of this clone is one. J is TRBJ1-2 and V is TRBV28; D is possibly TRBD1 (5 bases). V lost 3 bases to trimming and J lost 2 bases, with 19 bases between them. Germline CDR1 is MDHEN and CDR2 is SYDVKM. The CDR3 extends over 17 amino acids. The CDR3 reads CASSFWVPLGGNYGYTF. For the CDR3, the DNA is TGTGCCAGCAGTTTCTGGGTCCCCCTCGGGGGGAACTATGGCTACACCTTC.